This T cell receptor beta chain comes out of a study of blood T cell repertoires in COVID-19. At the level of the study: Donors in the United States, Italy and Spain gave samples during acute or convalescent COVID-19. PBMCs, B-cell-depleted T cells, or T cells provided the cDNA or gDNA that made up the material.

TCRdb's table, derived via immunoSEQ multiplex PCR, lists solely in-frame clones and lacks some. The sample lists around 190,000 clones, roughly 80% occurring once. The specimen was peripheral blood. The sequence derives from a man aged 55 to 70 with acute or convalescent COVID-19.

The CDR3 reads CASSTRQGDFSSTDTQYF. The CDR3 coding sequence is TGTGCCAGCAGCACAAGACAGGGGGACTTCTCTAGCACAGATACGCAGTATTTT. The chain couples TRBV7-3 to TRBJ2-3, with 9 bases aligning to TRBD1. CDR1 and CDR2 (germline): SGHTA, FQGTGA. This CDR3 is built from 18 residues. Germline trimming cut 5 bases from V and 0 bases from J; bases unmatched to any gene: 12.